Shown below are 18 T cell receptor beta chains from a single sample sequenced in a study of T cells in Graves' hyperthyroidism and ophthalmopathy. Amplified regions were TCR beta CDR3 sequences from RNA transcripts. TCR CDR3 regions were first amplified by RT-PCR with HTBI primers. TCRdb re-called the multiplex PCR reads with MiXCR, one entry per CDR3 protein. Of 540,000 or so distinct CDR3 sequences in the sample, around 14% were seen once. The sample taken for sequencing was blood. Receptors originate from a woman aged 25-40 years with Graves' hyperthyroidism.

Only a few counts were recorded for this clonotype. V and J are TRBV15 and TRBJ2-1; TRBD2 matches 13 bases. J lost 5 bases, V lost 3 bases, and 1 base had no gene match. CDR1 is LNHNV and CDR2 is YYDKDF in the germline V gene (reference sequence). This CDR3 spans 15 amino acids. CDR3 sequence: CATSRGLAGNNEQFF. In DNA, the CDR3 is TGTGCCACCAGCAGGGGACTAGCGGGAAACAATGAGCAGTTCTTC.

This clonotype came up many times. The rearrangement joins TRBV18 to TRBJ2-1, with no clear D. The CDR3 loop spans 16 amino acids. CDR1 and CDR2 (germline): KGHSH, LQKENI. Trimming removed 1 base from V and 6 bases from J, with 16 bases in between. The CDR3 nucleotides read TGTGCCAGCTCACCACAGGAGAGAGCAGTCAGCAATGAGCAGTTCTTC. Translated: CASSPQERAVSNEQFF.

The J gene is TRBJ2-7, the V gene TRBV6-1; D is unclear. CDR1 MNHNS and CDR2 SASEGT come from the germline V gene. The CDR3 has 13 residues. V was clipped by 3 bases and J by 3 bases, with 9 bases between them. DNA for the CDR3: TGTGCCAGCAGTGACAGAGCCTACTACGAGCAGTACTTC. Residues: CASSDRAYYEQYF.

The chain carries TRBV11-3 and TRBJ2-3; 8 positions match TRBD2. With 1 base clipped from V and 0 bases from J, the junction kept 3 bases outside the gene matches. CDR1 and CDR2 (germline): SGHNT, YENEEA. The CDR3 covers 16 residues. The CDR3 sequence is CASSLGTSPSTDTQYF. In DNA form, the CDR3 reads TGTGCCAGCAGCTTAGGGACTAGCCCCAGCACAGATACGCAGTATTTT.

The V gene is TRBV29-1, the J gene TRBJ1-2, with D possibly TRBD1 on 5 matching bases. V was cut by 5 bases and J by 2 bases, with 15 bases left in between. The CDR3 has 14 amino acids. The germline V gene encodes CDR1 SQVTM and CDR2 ANQGSEA. The CDR3 is CSVTRDGFNYGYTF. CDR3 nucleotide sequence: TGCAGCGTTACCCGGGACGGATTCAACTATGGCTACACCTTC.

The rearrangement uses TRBV19 and TRBJ1-6; TRBD1 is a possible D gene (6 bases). V dropped 6 bases and J dropped 6 bases, with 15 bases sitting between them. This CDR3 comprises 15 residues. CDR1 and CDR2 from the germline V gene are LNHDA and SQIVND (reference sequence). The CDR3 DNA sequence: TGTGCCAGTAGGAGCCGACAGGCACGTAATTCACCCCTCCACTTT. Translated: CASRSRQARNSPLHF.

This clonotype was detected many times. V is TRBV24-1 and J is TRBJ2-3; possibly TRBD2 for D (6 bases). CDR1 is KGHDR and CDR2 is SFDVKD in the germline V gene. The V end lost 7 bases, the J end lost 4 bases, and 17 bases lay between the germline ends. This CDR3 is 15 amino acids long. CDR3 protein: CATSGSGKGADTQYF. CDR3 sequence (DNA): TGTGCCACCAGCGGTAGCGGAAAGGGCGCAGATACGCAGTATTTT.

This clonotype was recorded at least ten times. The chain carries TRBV7-9 and TRBJ2-7, with D possibly TRBD1 on 5 matching bases. The CDR3 runs 13 residues. The germline V gene has CDR1 SEHNR and CDR2 FQNEAQ (reference sequence). Deletions cut 3 bases from V and 2 bases from J, with 8 bases between. CDR3 region: CASSFETAYEQYF. The CDR3 DNA follows: TGTGCCAGCAGCTTCGAGACAGCCTACGAGCAGTACTTC.

This clonotype showed up just a few times. The CDR3 nucleotides are TGTGCCAGCAGCCAAGACGGACAGGTCAATTTCTCCTACGAGCAGTACTTC. It encodes CASSQDGQVNFSYEQYF. This chain uses TRBV14 with TRBJ2-7, with 7 bases that match TRBD1. Germline V gives CDR1 SGHDN, CDR2 FVKESK. This CDR3 spans 17 amino acids. V lost 0 bases to trimming and J lost 0 bases; unmatched junction nucleotides: 8.

As regards this clonotype: The CDR3 ends on some other residue instead of the conserved phenylalanine or tryptophan, so this is likely a read error. The V call is TRBV3-1, the J call TRBJ2-7, with D uncertain. The CDR3 contains 11 residues. V gave up 1 base and J gave up 5 bases, with 3 bases separating them. Germline lookup yields CDR1 LGHDT and CDR2 YNNKEL (reference sequence). The CDR3 region has the DNA TGTGCCAGCAGCCAAGTGGACGAGCAGTACCTC. Amino acids: CASSQVDEQYL.

This clonotype was seen a few times. The J gene is TRBJ2-2, the V gene TRBV5-1; unclear D gene. Trimming took off 0 bases at V and 4 bases at J, with 7 bases between the two ends. CDR1 and CDR2 (germline): SGHRS, YFSETQ. The CDR3 spans 14 residues. The CDR3 DNA is TGCGCCAGCAGCTTGGCCGTAGCCACCGGGGAGCTGTTTTTT. Amino acid sequence: CASSLAVATGELFF.

The V call is TRBV5-1, the J call TRBJ2-7, with TRBD1 identical over 7 bases. Looked up from germline, CDR1 is SGHRS and CDR2 is YFSETQ. The CDR3 spans 13 residues. V gave up 3 bases and J gave up 2 bases; unmatched junction bases: 2. CDR3 protein: CASSYGTAYEQYF. The DNA of the CDR3 is TGCGCCAGCAGCTACGGGACAGCCTACGAGCAGTACTTC.

This clonotype turned up a few times. V and J are TRBV6-1 and TRBJ2-2; the match to TRBD2 covers 8 bases. The trim removed 5 bases at V and 1 base at J, leaving 3 bases unmatched. This CDR3 is built from 15 residues. CDR1 MNHNS and CDR2 SASEGT come from the germline V gene. The CDR3 sequence is CASSTGTRNTGELFF. In DNA, the CDR3 is TGTGCCAGCAGTACCGGGACTAGGAACACCGGGGAGCTGTTTTTT.

This clonotype was counted many times. The chain uses TRBV7-3 and TRBJ2-1; 9 nucleotides agree with TRBD2. The CDR3 is 15 amino acids. Per the germline V gene, CDR1 is SGHTA and CDR2 is FQGTGA. V lost 2 bases, J lost 7 bases, and 6 bases stayed unmatched. CDR3 amino acids: CASSLAGGPENEQFF. CDR3 DNA sequence: TGTGCCAGCAGCTTAGCGGGAGGGCCCGAGAATGAGCAGTTCTTC.

V is TRBV3-1 and J is TRBJ2-1, with 10 bases identical to TRBD2. The CDR3 extends over 16 amino acids. CDR1 is LGHDT and CDR2 is YNNKEL in the germline V gene (reference sequence). J lost 10 bases, V lost 0 bases, and 9 bases had no gene match. CDR3 sequence reads: CASSQDLTSGAREQFF. The CDR3 DNA follows: TGTGCCAGCAGCCAAGATCTAACTAGCGGGGCAAGGGAGCAGTTCTTC.

The rearrangement links TRBV27 to TRBJ2-3; D call uncertain. The germline V gene has CDR1 MNHEY and CDR2 SMNVEV (reference sequence). V lost 4 bases and J lost 8, with 4 bases in between. This CDR3 has 10 amino acids. The CDR3 sequence is CASSSPTQYF. For the CDR3, the DNA is TGTGCCAGCAGTTCTCCTACGCAGTATTTT.

This clonotype was counted ten times or more. This chain uses TRBV28 with TRBJ2-7; D possibly corresponds to TRBD1 (5 bases). Trimming shortened V by 2 bases and J by 4 bases, and 12 bases separated the two germline ends. The CDR3 is 14 residues long. Germline CDR1 reads MDHEN; CDR2 reads SYDVKM. CDR3 in DNA: TGTGCCAGCAGTTTAAGGGGTAGTGGGTACGAGCAGTACTTC. Residues: CASSLRGSGYEQYF.

This clonotype occurred many times. V and J are TRBV30 and TRBJ2-1, with D possibly matching TRBD2 (6 bases). This CDR3 comprises 15 residues. Trimming cost V 4 bases and J 4 bases, with 17 bases left between them. Germline CDR1 GTSNPN, CDR2 SVGIG (reference sequence). The CDR3 here is CAWNRGGTTYNEQFF. DNA for the CDR3: TGTGCCTGGAATAGGGGCGGGACCACTTACAATGAGCAGTTCTTC.